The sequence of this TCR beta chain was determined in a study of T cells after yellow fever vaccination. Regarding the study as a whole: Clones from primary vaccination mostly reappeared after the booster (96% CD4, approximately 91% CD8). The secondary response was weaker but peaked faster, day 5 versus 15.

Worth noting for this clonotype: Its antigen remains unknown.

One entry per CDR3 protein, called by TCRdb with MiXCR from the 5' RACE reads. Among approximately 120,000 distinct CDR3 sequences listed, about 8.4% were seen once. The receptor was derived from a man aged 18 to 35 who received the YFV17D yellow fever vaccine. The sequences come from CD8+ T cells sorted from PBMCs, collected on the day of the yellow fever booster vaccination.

This chain's CDR3 is CASSIGNNNEQFF. CDR3 coding DNA: TGTGCCAGCTCGATTGGCAACAACAATGAGCAGTTCTTC. The gene calls are TRBV6-2 or TRBV6-3 and TRBJ2-1; D not certain. Trimming took 8 bases from V and 5 from J, leaving 13 bases between them. Germline lookup yields CDR1 MNHEY and CDR2 SVGEGT. The length of the CDR3 is 13 residues.